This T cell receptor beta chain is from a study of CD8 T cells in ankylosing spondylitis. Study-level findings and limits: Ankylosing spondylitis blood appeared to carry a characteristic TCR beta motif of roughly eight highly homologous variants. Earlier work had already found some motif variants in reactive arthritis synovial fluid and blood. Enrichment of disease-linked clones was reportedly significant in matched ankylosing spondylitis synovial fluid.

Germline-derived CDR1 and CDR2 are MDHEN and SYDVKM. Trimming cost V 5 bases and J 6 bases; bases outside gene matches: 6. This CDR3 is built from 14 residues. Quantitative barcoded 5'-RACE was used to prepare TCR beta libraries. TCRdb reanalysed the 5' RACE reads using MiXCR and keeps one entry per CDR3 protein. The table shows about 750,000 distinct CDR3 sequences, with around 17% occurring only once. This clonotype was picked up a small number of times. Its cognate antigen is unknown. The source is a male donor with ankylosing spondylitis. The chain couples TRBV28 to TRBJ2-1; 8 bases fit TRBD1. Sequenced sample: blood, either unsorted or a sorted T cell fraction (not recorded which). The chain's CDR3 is CASSQIQGGNEQFF. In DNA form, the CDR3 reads TGTGCCAGCAGTCAGATACAGGGGGGCAATGAGCAGTTCTTC.